The 5 T cell receptor beta chains presented below share a single source sample, sequenced in a study of human T cells and chemical hapten exposure. MiXCR, applied by TCRdb to the RACE reads, yields one record per CDR3 protein. The table lists around 100,000 distinct CDR3 sequences, 9.5% to 12% of them singletons. Indicated time point: patch test 1, 2 weeks after DPC sensitization. Treatment: therapeutic diphenylcyclopropenone sensitization with weekly scalp DPC. The sample was whole blood, taken in connection with sensitization to the hapten diphenylcyclopropenone (DPC). Receptor source: a woman aged 35 to 49 with alopecia areata. Some clones in this sample may be carry-over from other donors' samples.

There are many counts of this clonotype. The chain couples TRBV24-1 to TRBJ2-1; TRBD1 matches at 10 bases. J gave up 7 bases and V 2 bases, and 7 bases lay outside the gene matches. Germline V gene sequence: CDR1 KGHDR, CDR2 SFDVKD. The CDR3 totals 16 residues. The CDR3 here is CATSDSPGQGWNEQFF. CDR3 nucleotide sequence: TGTGCCACCAGTGATTCACCGGGACAGGGGTGGAATGAGCAGTTCTTC.

This sequence joins TRBV18 and TRBJ1-2, with D possibly being TRBD1 (6 bases). V lost 3 bases to trimming and J lost 7 bases, with 15 bases between them. CDR3 length equals 14 residues. CDR1 and CDR2 from the germline V gene are KGHSH and LQKENI. The CDR3 DNA follows: TGTGCCAGCTCACCGGACAGCCAGCGCGGTGGCTACACCTTC. It is translated as CASSPDSQRGGYTF.

The rearrangement uses TRBV29-1 and TRBJ2-6; TRBD1 matches at 11 bases. CDR1 SQVTM and CDR2 ANQGSEA come from the germline V gene. The V segment lost 6 bases and the J segment 0 bases; nucleotides outside the gene matches: 4. This CDR3 spans 16 amino acids. This chain's CDR3 is CSVRDRGSSGANVLTF. The DNA for the CDR3 is TGCAGCGTCCGGGACAGGGGGAGCTCTGGGGCCAACGTCCTGACTTTC. The full variable domain, in which reference TRBV29-1 and TRBJ2-6 provide the parts outside the CDR3, is SAVISQKPSRDICQRGTSLTIQCQVDSQVTMMFWYRQQPGQSLTLIATANQGSEATYESGFVIDKFPISRPNLTFSTLTVSNMSPEDSSIYLCSVRDRGSSGANVLTFGAGSRLTVL.

This clonotype was observed a handful of times. The chain uses TRBV6-2 or TRBV6-3 and TRBJ2-7; a weak D match, TRBD1 (6 bases). The CDR3 totals 17 residues. CDR1 is MNHEY and CDR2 is SVGEGT in the germline V gene. Trimming took 0 bases from V and 0 from J, leaving 15 bases between them. CDR3 loop: CASSYSPTGKSSYEQYF. Written as DNA, the CDR3 is TGTGCCAGCAGTTACTCCCCTACAGGGAAGAGCTCCTACGAGCAGTACTTC.

This clonotype turned up a few times. The V gene is TRBV6-2 or TRBV6-3, the J gene TRBJ2-7; TRBD2 agrees at 7 bases. The junction had 9 bases not matched to a gene; V was cut back by 6 bases and J by 1 base. The CDR3 length is 15 residues. Germline V gene sequence: CDR1 MNHEY, CDR2 SVGEGT. For the CDR3, the DNA is TGTGCCAGCAGGAAAAGGCGGGGGACTTCCTACGAGCAGTACTTC. It translates to CASRKRRGTSYEQYF.